The following is a TCR beta chain sequence with its context. Its antigen is not known. Other nucleotide sequences from this sample produce the same CDR3. The entry originates in a study of T cell responses to AZD1222 COVID-19 vaccine. Overall study: Researchers grouped second doses given at about 4 or about 12 weeks into one pool. General observations from the study: Targets within unmutated variant regions were reportedly found for nearly half of spike-specific TCRs. Females outnumbered males among donors, who were mostly white British; clonal diversity was possibly underestimated. Baseline seropositivity occurred in only a handful of AZD1222 recipients.

The CDR3 extends over 13 amino acids. Per germline, CDR1 GTSNPN and CDR2 SVGIG (reference sequence). Trimming pared 0 bases from V and 2 bases from J, leaving 7 bases between. Measured with immunoSEQ multiplex PCR; TCRdb has only the in-frame clones, and not every one. The sample lists about 140,000 clones; 70% to 90% were seen once. The specimen comprised peripheral blood, sampled on day 0 of AZD1222 vaccination. This clonotype was sampled from an adult in good health. The chain combines TRBV30 with TRBJ1-2; a weak D match, TRBD1 (5 bases). In nucleotides, the CDR3 is TGTGCCTGGAGTGTTTCAGGGAACTATGGCTACACCTTC. Protein sequence: CAWSVSGNYGYTF.